What follows are 30 T cell receptor beta chains derived from one specimen sequenced in a study of cytomegalovirus exposure and HLA in healthy donors. PCR primers comprised 60 Vbeta and 13 Jbeta primers. Repertoires were generated with immunoSEQ multiplex PCR, while TCRdb's copy carries only in-frame clones and drops some. The repertoire includes over 75,000 clones, roughly 80% of them detected once, and 2.4% sits in the top ten. The specimen sequenced was PBMCs. The receptors stem from a woman aged 45 to 65 in good health and CMV-seronegative.

This clone appeared a few times. The genes are TRBV5-1 and TRBJ2-2, with 11 bases matching TRBD2. After removal of 3 bases from V and 5 bases from J, the junction contained 3 bases not matched to a gene. There are 15 residues in the CDR3. Germline V gene sequence: CDR1 SGHRS, CDR2 YFSETQ. The CDR3 sequence is CASSSGTSGTGELFF. CDR3 coding DNA: TGCGCCAGCAGCTCAGGGACTAGCGGTACCGGGGAGCTGTTTTTT.

The V gene is TRBV2, the J gene TRBJ2-7, with D possibly being TRBD2 (6 bases). Trimming took 8 bases from V and 2 from J, leaving 13 bases between them. Germline-derived CDR1 and CDR2 are SNHLY and FYNNEI. The CDR3 has 13 amino acids. The DNA for the CDR3 is TGTGCCAGCTTGGGGGAGGAAACCTACGAGCAGTACTTC. This encodes CASLGEETYEQYF.

The V and J genes are TRBV4-1 and TRBJ2-3; 7 positions match TRBD2. Trimming removed 0 bases from V and 4 bases from J; junction bases left unmatched: 4. The CDR3 is 15 amino acids. Looked up from germline, CDR1 is MGHRA and CDR2 is YSYEKL. CDR3 in DNA: TGCGCCAGCAGCCAAGAGGATGCGGGAGCAGATACGCAGTATTTT. This codes for CASSQEDAGADTQYF.

The V gene is TRBV11-2, the J gene TRBJ2-7, with 8 bases aligning to TRBD2. The germline gives CDR1 SGHAT, CDR2 FQNNGV. V dropped 5 bases and J dropped 6; count of bases not matched to a gene: 3. There are 12 residues in the CDR3. CDR3 coding DNA: TGTGCCAGCAGCCATGGGACTAGCGAGCAGTACTTC. Its translation is CASSHGTSEQYF.

The genes are TRBV7-9 and TRBJ2-2, with TRBD2 matching 9 bases. Unmatched junction bases numbered 11, after V lost 2 bases and J lost 7 bases. The germline V gene encodes CDR1 SEHNR and CDR2 FQNEAQ (reference sequence). The CDR3 is 17 residues long. CDR3 region: CASSLRGASGNDGELFF. Here the CDR3 DNA reads TGTGCCAGCAGCTTACGAGGAGCTAGCGGGAACGACGGGGAGCTGTTTTTT.

The rearrangement joins TRBV6-5 to TRBJ2-1, with 8 bases fitting TRBD2. V lost 3 bases and J lost 5; bases outside the gene matches: 3. The CDR3 contains 14 residues. Germline V gives CDR1 MNHEY, CDR2 SVGAGI. CDR3 in amino acids: CASSYSGADNEQFF. The CDR3 DNA is TGTGCCAGCAGTTATAGCGGGGCGGACAATGAGCAGTTCTTC.

V is TRBV19 and J is TRBJ2-7; 9 bases are shared with TRBD2. Germline V gene sequence: CDR1 LNHDA, CDR2 SQIVND (reference sequence). There are 13 residues in the CDR3. V dropped 6 bases and J dropped 4; count of bases not matched to a gene: 4. The DNA of the CDR3 is TGTGCCAGTAGGCAAGCGGGAGGATACGAGCAGTACTTC. Protein product: CASRQAGGYEQYF. Variable domain in full (rest from reference TRBV19 and TRBJ2-7): DGGITQSPKYLFRKEGQNVTLSCEQNLNHDAMYWYRQDPGQGLRLIYYSQIVNDFQKGDIAEGYSVSREKKESFPLTVTSAQKNPTAFYLCASRQAGGYEQYFGPGTRLTVT.

The chain has TRBV7-6 and TRBJ2-3; 9 bases fit TRBD2. The CDR3 totals 15 residues. With V trimmed by 0 bases and J by 3 bases, 1 base remained unmatched. Germline CDR1 and CDR2: SGHVS and FNYEAQ. The CDR3 is CASSLASGRTDTQYF. For the CDR3, the DNA is TGTGCCAGCAGCTTAGCTAGCGGGAGAACAGATACGCAGTATTTT.

The chain uses TRBV28 and TRBJ2-7; TRBD1 aligns across 9 bases. Germline trimming cut 10 bases from V and 6 bases from J; bases unmatched to any gene: 7. CDR1 and CDR2 from the germline V gene are MDHEN and SYDVKM. CDR3 length: 12 residues. The DNA for the CDR3 is TGTGCCACATCAGACAGGGGGATCGAGCAGTACTTC. It codes for CATSDRGIEQYF.

The gene calls are TRBV28 and TRBJ2-4; 8 positions agree with TRBD2. Germline assignment: CDR1 MDHEN and CDR2 SYDVKM. Trimming cost V 3 bases and J 3 bases; bases outside gene matches: 4. The CDR3 extends over 15 amino acids. The CDR3 DNA follows: TGTGCCAGCAGTTTCCACCGGGGGGGCAAAAACATTCAGTACTTC. As protein: CASSFHRGGKNIQYF.

The rearrangement joins TRBV18 to TRBJ2-3; TRBD2 aligns across 8 bases. This CDR3 has 16 residues. Germline-derived CDR1 and CDR2 are KGHSH and LQKENI. With V trimmed by 5 bases and J by 2 bases, 9 bases remained unmatched. Written as DNA, the CDR3 is TGTGCCAGCTCAAAGACTAGCGCCCTCTCCACAGATACGCAGTATTTT. Residues: CASSKTSALSTDTQYF.

This chain links TRBV28 with TRBJ1-5; TRBD1 matches 8 bases. This CDR3 has 14 residues. The trim removed 3 bases at V and 6 bases at J, leaving 4 bases unmatched. Germline assignment: CDR1 MDHEN and CDR2 SYDVKM. The CDR3 sequence is CASSFRQGRQPQHF. The CDR3 DNA follows: TGTGCCAGCAGTTTTAGACAGGGGCGTCAGCCCCAGCATTTT.

The chain carries TRBV6-5 and TRBJ2-7, with a weak D call TRBD1 (6 bases). The CDR3 extends over 15 amino acids. Trimming stripped 10 bases from V and 4 bases from J, with 23 bases between. The V gene's germline CDR1 is MNHEY and CDR2 SVGAGI. The CDR3 nucleotides are TGTGCCACGCTACCCCCCGAGCCAGGGGTGTACGAGCAGTACTTC. Translation: CATLPPEPGVYEQYF.

The chain uses TRBV10-3 and TRBJ2-1; 12 nucleotides line up with TRBD2. Germline V gene data show CDR1 as ENHRY and CDR2 as SYGVKD. The junction had 4 bases not matched to a gene; V was cut back by 4 bases and J by 0 bases. The CDR3 contains 17 residues. Here the CDR3 reads CAISGQTSGSSYNEQFF. The CDR3 nucleotides are TGTGCCATCAGTGGGCAGACTAGCGGGAGCTCCTACAATGAGCAGTTCTTC.

This rearrangement joins TRBV7-9 to TRBJ2-1; 9 positions agree with TRBD2. The V gene end was trimmed by 2 bases and the J gene end by 9 bases; junction bases not matched to a gene: 8. Germline-derived CDR1 and CDR2 are SEHNR and FQNEAQ (reference sequence). The CDR3 has 15 amino acids. The CDR3 nucleotides are TGTGCCAGCAGCTTATTCGGGACTAGCACGCCTGAGCAGTTCTTC. It encodes CASSLFGTSTPEQFF.

This clone was recorded once. This rearrangement joins TRBV5-1 to TRBJ2-7, with TRBD2 matching 16 bases. This CDR3 contains 16 residues. CDR1 SGHRS and CDR2 YFSETQ come from the germline V gene. V was clipped by 4 bases and J by 4 bases; unmatched bases: 5. For the CDR3, the DNA is TGCGCCAGCAGCCCGGGACTAGCGGGAGGGCGGTACGAGCAGTACTTC. The encoded protein is CASSPGLAGGRYEQYF.

V and J are TRBV7-2 and TRBJ1-5, with a tentative D call TRBD1 (5 bases). Germline assignment: CDR1 SGHTA and CDR2 FQGNSA. This CDR3 region has 15 residues. V lost 1 base to trimming and J lost 4 bases, with 11 bases between them. The CDR3 DNA is TGTGCCAGCAGCTTAGATAAGGGGAATAATCAGCCCCAGCATTTT. Its protein product is CASSLDKGNNQPQHF.

This clone was detected only a few times. The CDR3 nucleotides read TGTGCCAGCACCACGACAGGTTATAGCAATCAGCCCCAGCATTTT. Translating it yields CASTTTGYSNQPQHF. This sequence joins TRBV6-1 and TRBJ1-5; D perhaps matches TRBD1 (6 bases). The V gene lost 7 bases and the J gene lost 0 bases, with 13 bases spanning the gap. The CDR3 extends over 15 amino acids. CDR1 is MNHNS, CDR2 SASEGT, per germline.

This chain connects TRBV19 to TRBJ2-1, with 8 bases fitting TRBD2. The germline V gene encodes CDR1 LNHDA and CDR2 SQIVND (reference sequence). This CDR3 is 16 amino acids long. V was clipped by 2 bases and J by 0 bases; unmatched bases: 3. This CDR3 is CASSITGGGSYNEQFF. In DNA, the CDR3 is TGTGCCAGTAGTATAACCGGGGGGGGCTCCTACAATGAGCAGTTCTTC.

For the CDR3, the DNA is TGTGCCAGCAGTGGGTCGGGACTCAAAACAGATACGCAGTATTTT. Protein product: CASSGSGLKTDTQYF. This chain uses TRBV28 with TRBJ2-3, with D possibly matching TRBD2 (6 bases). This CDR3 spans 15 amino acids. The V and J ends lost 5 bases and 3 bases respectively, with 15 bases between them. Germline V lookup: CDR1 MDHEN, CDR2 SYDVKM.

The rearrangement joins TRBV10-2 to TRBJ2-7, with D possibly matching TRBD2 (6 bases). The CDR3 has 15 residues. Germline V gives CDR1 WSHSY, CDR2 SAAADI. Trimming took 8 bases from V and 4 from J, leaving 21 bases between them. The CDR3 spells CASPQVGDSTYEQYF. The CDR3 coding sequence is TGCGCCAGCCCACAAGTGGGGGACTCCACATACGAGCAGTACTTC.

This chain joins TRBV11-2 and TRBJ1-1; 9 positions match TRBD1. Germline trimming cut 4 bases from V and 4 bases from J; bases unmatched to any gene: 4. The germline gives CDR1 SGHAT, CDR2 FQNNGV. The CDR3 sequence is 14 residues long. The CDR3 DNA follows: TGTGCCAGCAGCTCAGGACAGGGGAGCACTGAAGCTTTCTTT. Translating gives CASSSGQGSTEAFF.

The rearrangement uses TRBV15 and TRBJ2-2, with a tentative D call TRBD2 (5 bases). Per germline, CDR1 LNHNV and CDR2 YYDKDF (reference sequence). This CDR3 region has 15 residues. The V end was cut by 0 bases, the J end by 8 bases, with 13 bases between. The CDR3: CATSRDGERSGELFF. The DNA of the CDR3 is TGTGCCACCAGCAGAGATGGGGAGCGATCAGGGGAGCTGTTTTTT.

This clone was recorded once. The J gene is TRBJ2-5, the V gene TRBV11-3, with a possible D match to TRBD2 (5 bases). This CDR3 has 13 residues. V lost 5 bases and J 1 base, leaving 8 bases between the germline ends. Germline CDR1 is SGHNT and CDR2 is YENEEA. CDR3 residues: CASSLGGQETQYF. CDR3 sequence (DNA): TGTGCCAGCAGCCTTGGAGGCCAAGAGACCCAGTACTTC.

This chain links TRBV15 with TRBJ1-1, with D possibly being TRBD1 (5 bases). There are 14 residues in the CDR3. Germline V CDR1 and CDR2: LNHNV, YYDKDF (reference sequence). V shed 6 bases and J shed 6 bases, with 17 bases lying between them. This chain's CDR3 is CATRGPAGWAEAFF. The CDR3 bases are TGTGCCACCAGAGGACCCGCAGGGTGGGCTGAAGCTTTCTTT.

V and J are TRBV7-2 and TRBJ2-5; 16 nucleotides line up with TRBD2. Germline trimming cut 7 bases from V and 5 bases from J; bases unmatched to any gene: 10. Germline V gene data show CDR1 as SGHTA and CDR2 as FQGNSA. This CDR3 contains 17 residues. Written as DNA, the CDR3 is TGTGCCAGCAACGGAGGGACTAGCGGGGGGGCCCGGGAGACCCAGTACTTC. Residues: CASNGGTSGGARETQYF.

V usage is TRBV19 and J usage is TRBJ2-3, with TRBD2 matching over 12 bases. The CDR3 is 18 residues long. V shed 6 bases and J 3 bases; nucleotides not matched to a gene: 13. Germline CDR1 reads LNHDA; CDR2 reads SQIVND (reference sequence). The CDR3 region is CASRTNSGLAGKTDTQYF. CDR3 nucleotide sequence: TGTGCCAGTAGGACAAATTCAGGACTAGCGGGGAAGACAGATACGCAGTATTTT.

The chain couples TRBV19 to TRBJ1-2; maybe TRBD1 (5 bases). Trimming shortened V by 5 bases and J by 2 bases, and 15 bases separated the two germline ends. CDR3 length: 15 residues. Germline loops: CDR1 LNHDA, CDR2 SQIVND (reference sequence). CDR3 in amino acids: CASSSGTGPNYGYTF. The CDR3 DNA reads TGTGCCAGTAGTTCCGGAACAGGTCCGAACTATGGCTACACCTTC.

This chain links TRBV2 with TRBJ1-4; no clear D gene. This CDR3 spans 13 amino acids. V shed 8 bases and J shed 6 bases, with 13 bases lying between them. Germline V gene lookup returns CDR1 SNHLY and CDR2 FYNNEI. The CDR3 reads CASCFERYEKLFF. CDR3 nucleotide sequence: TGTGCCAGCTGTTTTGAGAGATATGAAAAACTGTTTTTT.

This chain connects TRBV5-6 to TRBJ2-1, with D perhaps TRBD1 (6 bases). V dropped 0 bases and J dropped 6 bases, with 16 bases sitting between them. Germline assignment: CDR1 SGHDT and CDR2 YYEEEE. The length of the CDR3 is 16 residues. The CDR3 sequence is CASSLDSGASGNEQFF. The CDR3 DNA sequence: TGTGCCAGCAGCTTGGACTCAGGGGCTTCTGGCAATGAGCAGTTCTTC.